One sample yielded the 24 T cell receptor beta chains listed below, sequenced in a study of blood T cells in healthy people across ages. A J-beta primer mix and a sample-barcoded 5' primer were used in a second PCR of roughly 6 to 12 cycles. TCRdb ran MiXCR on the 5' RACE reads and lists one entry per CDR3 protein. The repertoire has around 1,800,000 distinct CDR3 sequences, around 40% of them found once; the top ten carry roughly 23%. Sequenced material: blood. All receptors come from a human donor in good health.

This chain joins TRBV7-2 and TRBJ1-5, with 7 positions matching TRBD1. The CDR3 runs to 17 residues. Per germline, CDR1 SGHTA and CDR2 FQGNSA. V shed 4 bases, J shed 5 bases, and the junction held 14 bases outside the gene matches. The CDR3 nucleotides are TGTGCCAGCAGCTCCGACGTAGGAGGGGGCCACTATCAGCCCCAGCATTTT. Its translation: CASSSDVGGGHYQPQHF.

V and J are TRBV3-1 and TRBJ2-5; D may match TRBD1 or TRBD2 (5 bases each). The J call may be wrong; the DNA end is better matched by TRBJ2-7. The CDR3 runs to 15 residues. The germline gives CDR1 LGHDT, CDR2 YNNKEL (reference sequence). CDR3 protein: CASSQAGTEFYEQYF. As DNA, the CDR3 is TGTGCCAGCAGCCAAGCCGGGACGGAGTTCTACGAGCAGTACTTC.

This clonotype was detected a few times. The V and J genes are TRBV9 and TRBJ2-7; 7 nucleotides line up with TRBD1. The CDR3 runs to 12 residues. Trimming removed 1 base from V and 9 bases from J; junction bases left unmatched: 4. The germline V gene has CDR1 SGDLS and CDR2 YYNGEE. The CDR3: CASSVQQGRQYF. The CDR3 nucleotides are TGTGCCAGCAGCGTACAACAGGGGCGGCAGTACTTC.

This clonotype came up a few times. The rearrangement uses TRBV20-1 and TRBJ2-2; TRBD1 is a possible D gene (5 bases). This CDR3 region has 14 residues. The V gene's germline CDR1 is DFQATT and CDR2 SNEGSKA (reference sequence). The V end was cut by 1 base, the J end by 4 bases, with 10 bases between. The CDR3: CSARAGYGTGELFF. The CDR3 region has the DNA TGCAGTGCTAGAGCAGGGTACGGCACCGGGGAGCTGTTTTTT.

In this sample, this clonotype turned up a few times. This chain uses TRBV5-5 with TRBJ1-5, with a tentative D call TRBD1 (6 bases). Germline V lookup: CDR1 SGHKS, CDR2 YYEKEE (reference sequence). This CDR3 spans 16 amino acids. V lost 5 bases to trimming and J lost 0 bases, with 15 bases between them. CDR3 amino acids: CASSVMTGYSNQPQHF. CDR3 sequence (DNA): TGTGCCAGCAGTGTTATGACAGGTTATAGCAATCAGCCCCAGCATTTT.

This rearrangement joins TRBV5-1 to TRBJ2-1; D tentatively reads TRBD1 or TRBD2 (5 bases each). Trimming pared 0 bases from V and 8 bases from J, leaving 15 bases between. The CDR3 length is 15 residues. Germline V gene sequence: CDR1 SGHRS, CDR2 YFSETQ. The CDR3 coding sequence is TGCGCCAGCAGCTTGGGAGGGGTTTACGGCCATGAGCAGTTCTTC. Translated, it gives CASSLGGVYGHEQFF.

The rearrangement uses TRBV12-3 or TRBV12-4 and TRBJ2-5, with a tentative D call TRBD1 (5 bases). Near its end, the DNA agrees better with TRBJ2-7, so the J call may be wrong. The CDR3 has 13 amino acids. The CDR3 sequence is CASSLLGVHEQYF. In DNA, the CDR3 is TGTGCCAGCAGTTTACTAGGGGTACACGAGCAGTACTTC.

J is TRBJ2-5 and V is TRBV29-1; the D gene is possibly TRBD1 (6 bases). There are 11 residues in the CDR3. CDR1 SQVTM and CDR2 ANQGSEA come from the germline V gene. Trimming stripped 7 bases from V and 5 bases from J, with 11 bases between. The CDR3 here is CSASQGETQYF. In nucleotides, the CDR3 is TGCAGCGCCAGCCAGGGGGAGACCCAGTACTTC.

In its sample, this clonotype was seen a few times. The chain recombines TRBV7-2 with TRBJ2-1, with D unclear. The CDR3 has 15 residues. The V and J ends lost 2 bases and 2 bases respectively, with 10 bases between them. Germline CDR1 is SGHTA and CDR2 is FQGNSA. The CDR3 loop reads CASSLFGYTYNEQFF. The CDR3, as DNA: TGTGCCAGCAGCTTATTTGGGTACACCTACAATGAGCAGTTCTTC. The full variable domain, in which reference TRBV7-2 and TRBJ2-1 provide the parts outside the CDR3, is GAGVSQSPSNKVTEKGKDVELRCDPISGHTALYWYRQSLGQGLEFLIYFQGNSAPDKSGLPSDRFSAERTGGSVSTLTIQRTQQEDSAVYLCASSLFGYTYNEQFFGPGTRLTVL.

This chain joins TRBV29-1 and TRBJ2-2; 10 bases match TRBD2. Trimming at V came to 6 bases and at J to 6 bases, leaving 13 bases not matched to a gene. This CDR3 region has 16 residues. Germline V gives CDR1 SQVTM, CDR2 ANQGSEA. CDR3 bases: TGCAGCGTCCCCAGCGTCGGGCTAGCGGGGGCCGGGGAGCTGTTTTTT. It encodes CSVPSVGLAGAGELFF.

This chain connects TRBV15 to TRBJ2-5, with 8 bases identical to TRBD1. V lost 4 bases to trimming and J lost 4 bases; unmatched junction nucleotides: 11. The CDR3 length is 16 residues. Germline loops: CDR1 LNHNV, CDR2 YYDKDF (reference sequence). The CDR3, as DNA: TGTGCCACCAGCACCGTTCAGGGGGCGATTAGAGAGACCCAGTACTTC. This encodes CATSTVQGAIRETQYF.

The chain links TRBV28 to TRBJ2-3; 13 bases align to TRBD2. The CDR3 has 19 residues. The V gene end was trimmed by 5 bases and the J gene end by 3 bases; junction bases not matched to a gene: 14. CDR1 is MDHEN, CDR2 SYDVKM, per germline. DNA of the CDR3: TGTGCCAGCAGTATACCTGAACTAGCGGGGGGGGAGTTGACAGATACGCAGTATTTT. Its translation is CASSIPELAGGELTDTQYF.

The V call is TRBV3-1, the J call TRBJ1-5, with 8 bases matching TRBD1. CDR3 size: 14 residues. Trimming took 2 bases from V and 6 from J; bases not matched to a gene: 3. Germline CDR1 reads LGHDT; CDR2 reads YNNKEL (reference sequence). Here the CDR3 reads CASSQSTGGQPQHF. The CDR3 DNA reads as TGTGCCAGCAGCCAATCTACAGGGGGTCAGCCCCAGCATTTT.

This clonotype came up a few times. This CDR3 reads CASSETWVNQPQHF. In DNA, the CDR3 is TGTGCCAGCAGTGAAACTTGGGTTAATCAGCCCCAGCATTTT. V and J are TRBV6-1 and TRBJ1-5; D gene unclear. The CDR3 covers 14 residues. V shed 2 bases and J shed 4 bases, with 9 bases lying between them. The germline gives CDR1 MNHNS, CDR2 SASEGT.

The chain carries TRBV30 and TRBJ1-2, with D tentatively TRBD1 (5 bases). The CDR3 is made up of 12 amino acids. V was pared by 1 base and J by 8 bases, with 11 bases between. Germline CDR1 and CDR2: GTSNPN and SVGIG (reference sequence). CDR3 in DNA: TGTGCCTGGAGTGGTGCAGGGATGGGCTACACCTTC. This encodes CAWSGAGMGYTF.

The chain recombines TRBV11-2 with TRBJ2-5; no reliable D call. The J call may be mistaken, given a closer DNA end match to TRBJ2-4. The CDR3 runs 12 residues. CDR1 is SGHAT and CDR2 is FQNNGV in the germline V gene. The CDR3 region has the DNA TGTGCCAGCGGCTCTGGACAAAACATTCAGTACTTC. This translates into CASGSGQNIQYF.

This clonotype was seen only a few times. This sequence joins TRBV7-3 and TRBJ2-1, with D unresolved. Germline values: CDR1 SGHTA, CDR2 FQGTGA. The V and J ends lost 2 bases and 10 bases respectively, with 12 bases between them. The CDR3 is 13 amino acids. The CDR3 region is CASSLLPFGEQFF. For the CDR3, the DNA is TGTGCCAGCAGCTTACTCCCATTCGGCGAGCAGTTCTTC.

The J gene is TRBJ2-1, the V gene TRBV20-1; D is uncertain. Germline V gene data show CDR1 as DFQATT and CDR2 as SNEGSKA (reference sequence). The ends were cut back, 6 bases at V and 2 bases at J, with 17 bases in the middle. This CDR3 is 15 amino acids long. The CDR3 is CSATRLGRTYNEQFF. The CDR3 coding sequence is TGCAGTGCCACCAGACTCGGCCGAACCTACAATGAGCAGTTCTTC.

V gene TRBV25-1 combines with J gene TRBJ2-4; D could derive from TRBD1 or TRBD2 (7 bases each). The DNA end lines up better with TRBJ2-7; the J call may be wrong. CDR1 and CDR2 (germline): MGHDK, SYGVNS. CDR3 length: 18 residues. The CDR3 reads CASSGGGYSGQLSYEQYF. In nucleotides, the CDR3 is TGTGCCAGCAGTGGGGGGGGGTACTCGGGACAGCTCTCCTACGAGCAGTACTTC.

This clonotype came up many times. The V call is TRBV28, the J call TRBJ2-5; maybe TRBD1 (5 bases). The CDR3 is 14 residues long. Germline CDR1 is MDHEN and CDR2 is SYDVKM. V lost 3 bases, J lost 3 bases, and 11 bases lay in between. The CDR3 protein is CASSFGRQKETQYF. DNA for the CDR3: TGTGCCAGCAGTTTCGGCAGACAGAAAGAGACCCAGTACTTC.

This clonotype was seen many times. V is TRBV20-1 and J is TRBJ2-1; D is undetermined. This CDR3 comprises 14 residues. Trimming removed 5 bases from V and 2 bases from J, with 13 bases in between. In germline, CDR1 is DFQATT, CDR2 SNEGSKA (reference sequence). The CDR3 region is CSAPRAPTYNEQFF. CDR3 DNA sequence: TGCAGTGCTCCTAGGGCTCCCACCTACAATGAGCAGTTCTTC.

The chain uses TRBV14 and TRBJ2-1; D perhaps matches TRBD1 (5 bases). Germline loops: CDR1 SGHDN, CDR2 FVKESK. CDR3 length: 15 amino acids. Trimming took off 4 bases at V and 11 bases at J, with 21 bases between the two ends. The CDR3 bases are TGTGCCAGCAGCCCGTTCGGACATGAAATAGATAAGCAGTTCTTC. It translates to CASSPFGHEIDKQFF. Combining the CDR3 with reference TRBV14 and TRBJ2-1 gives the whole variable domain EAGVTQFPSHSVIEKGQTVTLRCDPISGHDNLYWYRRVMGKEIKFLLHFVKESKQDESGMPNNRFLAERTGGTYSTLKVQPAELEDSGVYFCASSPFGHEIDKQFFGPGTRLTVL.

To note about this clonotype: This may be a read error: a much more frequent sequence differs by one nucleotide. The genes are TRBV20-1 and TRBJ1-2; D call uncertain. Germline loops: CDR1 DFQATT, CDR2 SNEGSKA (reference sequence). This CDR3 spans 15 amino acids. Between the trimmed V and J ends, which lost 6 bases and 6 bases, there was a span of 23 bases. This CDR3 reads CSALQRVGTHHGYTF. The CDR3 nucleotides are TGCAGTGCGTTACAGAGGGTAGGAACTCATCATGGCTACACCTTC.

The rearrangement links TRBV4-2 to TRBJ1-2; TRBD1 matches at 10 bases. V dropped 4 bases and J dropped 4; count of bases not matched to a gene: 9. From germline, CDR1 is LGHNA and CDR2 YNFKEQ. The length of the CDR3 is 16 residues. CDR3 nucleotides: TGTGCCAGCAGCCTCGATCCGGGACAGGGGCCCTATGGCTACACCTTC. Its protein product is CASSLDPGQGPYGYTF.